This T cell receptor beta chain comes out of a study of cytomegalovirus exposure and HLA in healthy donors. The approximately 120-subject validation cohort, separate from the approximately 670-subject first cohort, included the donors. Generated by immunoSEQ multiplex PCR, the TCRdb table keeps only in-frame clones and is missing some. The data hold 55,000 to 75,000 clones, with 90% to 96% observed a single time. The CDR3 consists of 14 residues. Trimming at V came to 5 bases and at J to 4 bases, leaving 6 bases not matched to a gene. Germline V gene sequence: CDR1 MNHNS, CDR2 SASEGT. This receptor was taken from a woman aged 18-35 years in good health and CMV-seronegative. The material sequenced was PBMCs. The chain couples TRBV6-1 to TRBJ1-2, with 8 bases matching TRBD1. This CDR3 reads CASSKDRDLYGYTF. The CDR3 nucleotides read TGTGCCAGCAGTAAGGACAGGGATCTCTATGGCTACACCTTC.